The clone carrying this T cell receptor beta chain was observed once. The antigen remains unidentified. Its ends do not fully match the called genes, so a read error is possible. Assay: immunoSEQ multiplex PCR; the TCRdb copy retains only in-frame clones and omits some. The sample has around 170,000 clones, 87% seen once. The sample comes from a study of Ad26.COV2.S vaccination and SARS-CoV-2 variants. The study, taken as a whole, reports: Measurements of TCR breadth and depth may have given underestimates of the total T cell responses. Placebo recipients and vaccine recipients were similar in non-spike TCR breadth.

The CDR3 is made up of 16 amino acids. From germline, CDR1 is SGHRS and CDR2 YFSETQ. The chain employs TRBV5-1 and TRBJ2-7, with TRBD2 matching 7 bases. The receptor comes from a human donor who had recovered from COVID-19. The source was peripheral blood, collected after recovery from COVID-19. The CDR3 sequence: CASNLGSGLAVYEQYF. CDR3 sequence (DNA): TGCGCCAGCAACTTGGGTTCGGGTCTAGCGGTCTACGAGCAGTACTTC.